These 28 T cell receptor beta chains came from one sample sequenced in a study of T cell responses to AZD1222 COVID-19 vaccine. Profiling relied on immunoSEQ multiplex PCR, and the TCRdb table lists in-frame clones only, not all of them. This table has roughly 140,000 clones, around 86% appearing once. The sequencing used peripheral blood, collected 28 days after the second AZD1222 dose. The receptor set was obtained from an adult who received the AZD1222 COVID-19 vaccine.

This rearrangement joins TRBV19 to TRBJ2-3, with 8 bases lining up with TRBD1. Unmatched junction bases numbered 10, after V lost 9 bases and J lost 5 bases. Germline V lookup: CDR1 LNHDA, CDR2 SQIVND (reference sequence). This CDR3 contains 14 residues. The CDR3 region has the DNA TGTGCCAGCAGGACAGGGACCTTGGGAGATACGCAGTATTTT. Encoded protein: CASRTGTLGDTQYF.

The rearrangement links TRBV10-3 to TRBJ2-7; possibly TRBD1 for D (5 bases). Germline-derived CDR1 and CDR2 are ENHRY and SYGVKD. The V end lost 8 bases, the J end lost 4 bases, and 12 bases lay between the germline ends. This CDR3 contains 12 residues. The CDR3 reads CAIAPGQYEQYF. The CDR3 DNA is TGTGCCATCGCCCCAGGGCAATACGAGCAGTACTTC.

The gene calls are TRBV5-8 and TRBJ2-1, with D hard to call. The CDR3 totals 13 residues. V shed 9 bases and J shed 7 bases, with 17 bases lying between them. Per the germline V gene, CDR1 is SGHTS and CDR2 is YDEGEE. CDR3 amino acids: CATRLNWINEQFF. The CDR3 DNA is TGTGCCACCAGATTAAATTGGATAAATGAGCAGTTCTTC.

The chain couples TRBV7-2 to TRBJ2-1; 8 bases are shared with TRBD2. V shed 4 bases and J 7 bases; nucleotides not matched to a gene: 9. The CDR3 consists of 15 residues. The germline CDR1 and CDR2 sequences are SGHTA and FQGNSA. CDR3 protein: CASSSPPQRGNEQFF. DNA for the CDR3: TGTGCCAGCAGCTCGCCTCCCCAGCGGGGGAATGAGCAGTTCTTC. Variable domain in full (rest from reference TRBV7-2 and TRBJ2-1): GAGVSQSPSNKVTEKGKDVELRCDPISGHTALYWYRQSLGQGLEFLIYFQGNSAPDKSGLPSDRFSAERTGGSVSTLTIQRTQQEDSAVYLCASSSPPQRGNEQFFGPGTRLTVL.

The genes are TRBV6-2 or TRBV6-3 and TRBJ1-2, with D unclear. The CDR3 consists of 14 residues. Germline CDR1 is MNHEY and CDR2 is SVGEGT. The V end was cut by 5 bases, the J end by 3 bases, with 13 bases between. As DNA, the CDR3 is TGTGCCAGCAGTCCGGCGGGGAGGGACTATGGCTACACCTTC. Protein: CASSPAGRDYGYTF.

This clone was counted between two and nine times. The rearrangement uses TRBV5-4 and TRBJ1-2; D call uncertain. CDR1 and CDR2 (germline): SGHNT, YYREEE (reference sequence). V lost 5 bases, J lost 9 bases, and 23 bases lay in between. The CDR3 is made up of 15 amino acids. CDR3 DNA: TGTGCCAGCAGTTGGCGTCCACCACAAGGGTTGAGCTACACCTTC. This translates into CASSWRPPQGLSYTF.

This clone was counted between two and nine times. The rearrangement uses TRBV7-9 and TRBJ1-3, with 11 bases that match TRBD1. CDR1 is SEHNR, CDR2 FQNEAQ, per germline (reference sequence). J gave up 0 bases and V 5 bases, and 12 bases lay outside the gene matches. The CDR3 consists of 19 residues. Written as DNA, the CDR3 is TGTGCCAGCAGCCCCGGGACAGGGGGACATTCCAGCTCTGGAAACACCATATATTTT. Its protein product is CASSPGTGGHSSSGNTIYF.

This chain's CDR3 is CASSLVEAGYTF. As DNA, the CDR3 is TGTGCCAGCAGCTTAGTTGAGGCTGGCTACACCTTC. The rearrangement joins TRBV7-9 to TRBJ1-2; D unclear. Germline CDR1 reads SEHNR; CDR2 reads FQNEAQ (reference sequence). The CDR3 runs to 12 residues. The germline V and J ends were trimmed by 1 base and 7 bases, with 7 bases remaining between them. Based on the CDR3 plus reference TRBV7-9 and TRBJ1-2, the full variable domain is DTGVSQNPRHKITKRGQNVTFRCDPISEHNRLYWYRQTLGQGPEFLTYFQNEAQLEKSRLLSDRFSAERPKGSFSTLEIQRTEQGDSAMYLCASSLVEAGYTFGSGTRLTVV.

This chain joins TRBV7-3 and TRBJ2-7, with TRBD2 matching over 10 bases. V shed 2 bases, J shed 1 base, and the junction held 5 bases outside the gene matches. Germline CDR1 reads SGHTA; CDR2 reads FQGTGA. The CDR3 runs to 16 residues. The CDR3: CASSLGLAGASYEQYF. The CDR3 nucleotides read TGTGCCAGCAGCTTAGGGCTAGCGGGAGCTTCCTACGAGCAGTACTTC.

The chain uses TRBV18 and TRBJ2-7, with 8 positions matching TRBD1. After removal of 3 bases from V and 5 bases from J, the junction contained 3 bases not matched to a gene. The CDR3 has 13 residues. Germline CDR1 reads KGHSH; CDR2 reads LQKENI. The CDR3 loop is CASSPLQGDEQYF. The CDR3 DNA follows: TGTGCCAGCTCACCTTTACAGGGGGACGAGCAGTACTTC.

The chain employs TRBV30 and TRBJ1-5, with unresolved D. Germline V gene data show CDR1 as GTSNPN and CDR2 as SVGIG (reference sequence). CDR3 length equals 15 residues. V was cut by 3 bases and J by 0 bases, with 12 bases left in between. The CDR3 coding sequence is TGTGCCTGGAGACCGGACGGGAGTAGCAATCAGCCCCAGCATTTT. Translation: CAWRPDGSSNQPQHF. The full variable domain, rest sourced from reference TRBV30 and TRBJ1-5, is SQTIHQWPATLVQPVGSPLSLECTVEGTSNPNLYWYRQAAGRGLQLLFYSVGIGQISSEVPQNLSASRPQDRQFILSSKKLLLSDSGFYLCAWRPDGSSNQPQHFGDGTRLSIL.

The CDR3 DNA sequence: TGTGCCAGCACCTCCGCAAGGGATGGTGAAAAACTGTTTTTT. As protein: CASTSARDGEKLFF. The chain couples TRBV6-5 to TRBJ1-4; D remains unclear. CDR1 is MNHEY, CDR2 SVGAGI, per germline. The CDR3 is 14 residues long. Trimming pared 7 bases from V and 7 bases from J, leaving 16 bases between.

V and J are TRBV6-1 and TRBJ1-1; D gene ambiguous. The CDR3 extends over 14 amino acids. The germline gives CDR1 MNHNS, CDR2 SASEGT. Trimming pared 3 bases from V and 6 bases from J, leaving 14 bases between. The CDR3 coding sequence is TGTGCCAGCAGTGACGGCCTCAGAAGCGCTGAAGCTTTCTTT. It specifies CASSDGLRSAEAFF.

The chain uses TRBV7-3 and TRBJ2-2, with D unresolved. Trimming removed 4 bases from V and 4 bases from J, with 13 bases in between. The CDR3 consists of 15 residues. Germline V gene lookup returns CDR1 SGHTA and CDR2 FQGTGA. The DNA of the CDR3 is TGTGCCAGCAGCTCCCTAGGGATCGGCACCGGGGAGCTGTTTTTT. This sequence encodes CASSSLGIGTGELFF.

The gene calls are TRBV3-1 (or the pseudogene TRBV3-2) and TRBJ1-1, with D hard to call. V dropped 3 bases and J dropped 7 bases, with 12 bases sitting between them. This CDR3 contains 13 residues. The germline V gene encodes CDR1 LGHDT and CDR2 YNNKEL (reference sequence). CDR3 coding DNA: TGTGCCAGCAGCCAGGGGATTAAGAGTGAAGCTTTCTTT. It encodes CASSQGIKSEAFF.

The chain uses TRBV28 and TRBJ2-2; 11 positions agree with TRBD2. CDR3 length: 18 amino acids. Germline values: CDR1 MDHEN, CDR2 SYDVKM. V lost 5 bases to trimming and J lost 1 base; unmatched junction nucleotides: 9. The CDR3 protein is CASSPGGSGRGNTGELFF. The CDR3 DNA follows: TGTGCCAGCAGTCCTGGAGGTAGCGGGAGGGGGAACACCGGGGAGCTGTTTTTT.

The chain uses TRBV7-6 and TRBJ2-1, with D perhaps being TRBD1 or TRBD2 (6 bases each). Germline lookup yields CDR1 SGHVS and CDR2 FNYEAQ. Trimming took 0 bases from V and 4 from J, leaving 10 bases between them. This CDR3 is 15 amino acids long. The CDR3 here is CASSLAGGQYNEQFF. In DNA form, the CDR3 reads TGTGCCAGCAGCTTAGCGGGAGGACAGTACAATGAGCAGTTCTTC.

The chain combines TRBV24-1 with TRBJ2-1; the D is unclear. V shed 2 bases and J shed 10 bases, with 8 bases lying between them. The CDR3 is 12 amino acids. CDR1 and CDR2 (germline): KGHDR, SFDVKD. CDR3 in amino acids: CATSDSAREQFF. The CDR3 region has the DNA TGTGCCACCAGTGATTCAGCCCGGGAGCAGTTCTTC.

V and J are TRBV11-2 and TRBJ2-1; D is unclear. CDR1 and CDR2 from the germline V gene are SGHAT and FQNNGV. This CDR3 contains 14 residues. V was clipped by 5 bases and J by 4 bases, with 12 bases between them. The CDR3 nucleotides are TGTGCCAGCAGCGCCGTGGGGTCTTACAATGAGCAGTTCTTC. This sequence encodes CASSAVGSYNEQFF.

This chain joins TRBV19 and TRBJ1-4, with D perhaps matching TRBD1 (5 bases). CDR3 length: 14 amino acids. V gave up 5 bases and J gave up 8 bases, with 15 bases separating them. Germline V CDR1 and CDR2: LNHDA, SQIVND (reference sequence). CDR3: CASSARGGEEKLFF. The CDR3 nucleotides are TGTGCCAGTAGTGCGAGGGGAGGGGAGGAAAAACTGTTTTTT. The complete variable domain, with remaining parts taken from reference TRBV19 and TRBJ1-4, reads DGGITQSPKYLFRKEGQNVTLSCEQNLNHDAMYWYRQDPGQGLRLIYYSQIVNDFQKGDIAEGYSVSREKKESFPLTVTSAQKNPTAFYLCASSARGGEEKLFFGSGTQLSVL.

This chain connects TRBV20-1 to TRBJ2-5; 11 bases agree with TRBD2. With V trimmed by 3 bases and J by 9 bases, 12 bases remained unmatched. From germline, CDR1 is DFQATT and CDR2 SNEGSKA (reference sequence). The CDR3 consists of 15 residues. This CDR3 is CSASSLAGGSAAQYF. CDR3 coding DNA: TGCAGTGCTAGTAGCCTAGCGGGAGGCTCGGCGGCCCAGTACTTC.

The rearrangement uses TRBV15 and TRBJ1-1; TRBD1 matches 8 bases. Germline CDR1 is LNHNV and CDR2 is YYDKDF (reference sequence). The CDR3 runs 16 residues. V trimming: 1 base; J trimming: 5 bases; junction bases outside the gene matches: 9. The CDR3 loop reads CATSRGAPRGHTEAFF. The CDR3 nucleotides read TGTGCCACCAGCAGAGGGGCGCCCAGGGGGCATACTGAAGCTTTCTTT.

CDR3 loop: CASSLIAGQADTQYF. DNA of the CDR3: TGCGCCAGCAGCTTGATAGCGGGACAGGCAGATACGCAGTATTTT. J is TRBJ2-3 and V is TRBV5-1; either TRBD1 or TRBD2 may fit D (8 bases each). The CDR3 has 15 residues. Germline CDR1 is SGHRS and CDR2 is YFSETQ. Trimming pared 1 base from V and 4 bases from J, leaving 13 bases between. The full variable domain, with the rest looked up from reference TRBV5-1 and TRBJ2-3, is KAGVTQTPRYLIKTRGQQVTLSCSPISGHRSVSWYQQTPGQGLQFLFEYFSETQRNKGNFPGRFSGRQFSNSRSEMNVSTLELGDSALYLCASSLIAGQADTQYFGPGTRLTVL.

This clone has only a few counts. The chain combines TRBV30 with TRBJ1-1, with 8 bases lining up with TRBD1. The CDR3 totals 13 residues. V lost 3 bases and J lost 6; bases outside the gene matches: 6. Germline lookup yields CDR1 GTSNPN and CDR2 SVGIG (reference sequence). CDR3 residues: CAWRRDRNPEAFF. The CDR3 DNA is TGTGCCTGGAGGAGGGACAGGAATCCTGAAGCTTTCTTT.

The V gene is TRBV5-4, the J gene TRBJ1-2; weak D call: TRBD1 (5 bases). Germline-derived CDR1 and CDR2 are SGHNT and YYREEE (reference sequence). The length of the CDR3 is 18 residues. Trimming shortened V by 0 bases and J by 2 bases, and 20 bases separated the two germline ends. The CDR3 protein is CASSLAIGTGRKNYGYTF. The CDR3 DNA is TGTGCCAGCAGCTTGGCAATAGGTACAGGTCGAAAAAACTATGGCTACACCTTC.

This clone showed up just a few times. The chain uses TRBV6-5 and TRBJ2-3, with D perhaps matching TRBD1 or TRBD2 (5 bases each). The CDR3 totals 14 residues. Per the germline V gene, CDR1 is MNHEY and CDR2 is SVGAGI. With 6 bases removed from V and 5 bases from J, the gap between germline ends came to 15 bases. The CDR3 region has the DNA TGTGCCAGCAGCGTTGGGGGAGATATAGATACGCAGTATTTT. Protein: CASSVGGDIDTQYF.

CDR3 DNA: TGTGCCAGCAGCTTAGGACTATTAACAGATACGCAGTATTTT. This translates into CASSLGLLTDTQYF. This chain connects TRBV7-2 to TRBJ2-3; weak D call: TRBD2 (5 bases). The V end was cut by 1 base, the J end by 3 bases, with 8 bases between. Looked up from germline, CDR1 is SGHTA and CDR2 is FQGNSA. The CDR3 covers 14 residues.

The chain has TRBV5-1 and TRBJ2-5; tentative D call: TRBD2 (6 bases). V lost 4 bases, J lost 4 bases, and 17 bases lay in between. Germline loops: CDR1 SGHRS, CDR2 YFSETQ. CDR3 length: 15 residues. The CDR3 protein is CASSAGPAITETQYF. The CDR3 coding sequence is TGCGCCAGCAGCGCGGGACCGGCTATAACAGAGACCCAGTACTTC.